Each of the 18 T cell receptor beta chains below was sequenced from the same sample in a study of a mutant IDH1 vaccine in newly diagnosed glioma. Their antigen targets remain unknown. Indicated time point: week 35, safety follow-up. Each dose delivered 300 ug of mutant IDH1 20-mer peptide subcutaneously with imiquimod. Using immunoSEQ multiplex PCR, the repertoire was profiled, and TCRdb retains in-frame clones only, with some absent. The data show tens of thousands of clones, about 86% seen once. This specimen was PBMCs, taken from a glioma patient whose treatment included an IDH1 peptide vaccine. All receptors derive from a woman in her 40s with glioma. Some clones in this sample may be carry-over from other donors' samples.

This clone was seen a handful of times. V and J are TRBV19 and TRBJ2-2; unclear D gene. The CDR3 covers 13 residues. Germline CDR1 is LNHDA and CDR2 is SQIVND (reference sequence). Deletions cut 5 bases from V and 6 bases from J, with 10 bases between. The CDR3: CASSVGRAGELFF. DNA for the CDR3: TGTGCCAGTAGTGTAGGAAGGGCCGGGGAGCTGTTTTTT.

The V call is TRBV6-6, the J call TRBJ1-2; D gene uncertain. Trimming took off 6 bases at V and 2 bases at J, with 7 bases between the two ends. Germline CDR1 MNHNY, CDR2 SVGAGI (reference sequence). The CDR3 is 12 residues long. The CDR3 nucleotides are TGTGCCAGCAGGCGGCGGAACTATGGCTACACCTTC. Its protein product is CASRRRNYGYTF.

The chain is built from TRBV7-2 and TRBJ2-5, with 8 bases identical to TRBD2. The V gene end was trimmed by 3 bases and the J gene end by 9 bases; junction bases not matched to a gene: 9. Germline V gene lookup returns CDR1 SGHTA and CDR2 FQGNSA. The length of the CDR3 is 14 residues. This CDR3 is CASSFLRGDVAQYF. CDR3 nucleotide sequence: TGTGCCAGCAGCTTCTTGCGGGGGGATGTGGCCCAGTACTTC.

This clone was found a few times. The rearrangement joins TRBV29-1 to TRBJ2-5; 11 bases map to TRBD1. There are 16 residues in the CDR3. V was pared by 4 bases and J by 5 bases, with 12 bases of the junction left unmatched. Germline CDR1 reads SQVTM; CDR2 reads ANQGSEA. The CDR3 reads CSVVGVGDRGTETQYF. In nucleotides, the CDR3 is TGCAGCGTTGTGGGAGTGGGGGACAGGGGGACGGAGACCCAGTACTTC. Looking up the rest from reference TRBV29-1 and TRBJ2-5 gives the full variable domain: SAVISQKPSRDICQRGTSLTIQCQVDSQVTMMFWYRQQPGQSLTLIATANQGSEATYESGFVIDKFPISRPNLTFSTLTVSNMSPEDSSIYLCSVVGVGDRGTETQYFGPGTRLLVL.

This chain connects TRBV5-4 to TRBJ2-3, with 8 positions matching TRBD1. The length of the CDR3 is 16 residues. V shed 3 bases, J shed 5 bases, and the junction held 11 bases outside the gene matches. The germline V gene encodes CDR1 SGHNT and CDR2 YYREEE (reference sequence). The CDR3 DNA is TGTGCCAGCAGCTCGCTTGACAGGGGTATACAAGATACGCAGTATTTT. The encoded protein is CASSSLDRGIQDTQYF.

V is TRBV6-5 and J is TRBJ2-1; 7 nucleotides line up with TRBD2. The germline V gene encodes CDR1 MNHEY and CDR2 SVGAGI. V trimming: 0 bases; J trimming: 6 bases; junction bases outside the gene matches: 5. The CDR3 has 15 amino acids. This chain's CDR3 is CASSYSTAGINEQFF. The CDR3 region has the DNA TGTGCCAGCAGTTACTCGACAGCGGGGATCAATGAGCAGTTCTTC.

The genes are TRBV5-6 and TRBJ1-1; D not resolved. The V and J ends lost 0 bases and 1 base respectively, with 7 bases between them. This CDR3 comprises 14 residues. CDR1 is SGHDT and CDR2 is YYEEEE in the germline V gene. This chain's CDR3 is CASSLALQNTEAFF. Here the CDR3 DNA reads TGTGCCAGCAGCTTGGCGTTACAGAACACTGAAGCTTTCTTT. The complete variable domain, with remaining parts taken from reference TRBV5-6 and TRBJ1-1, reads DAGVTQSPTHLIKTRGQQVTLRCSPKSGHDTVSWYQQALGQGPQFIFQYYEEEERQRGNFPDRFSGHQFPNYSSELNVNALLLGDSALYLCASSLALQNTEAFFGQGTRLTVV.

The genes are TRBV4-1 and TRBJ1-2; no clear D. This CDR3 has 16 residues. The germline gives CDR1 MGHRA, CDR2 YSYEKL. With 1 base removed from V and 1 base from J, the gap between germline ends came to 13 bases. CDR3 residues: CASSQVPGELNYGYTF. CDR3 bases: TGCGCCAGCAGCCAAGTACCAGGTGAACTTAACTATGGCTACACCTTC.

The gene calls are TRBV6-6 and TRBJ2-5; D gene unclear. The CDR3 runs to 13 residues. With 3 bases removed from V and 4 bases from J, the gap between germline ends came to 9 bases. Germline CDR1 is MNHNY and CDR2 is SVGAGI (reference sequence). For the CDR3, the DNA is TGTGCCAGCAGTTATTCCCTCCGAGAGACCCAGTACTTC. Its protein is CASSYSLRETQYF.

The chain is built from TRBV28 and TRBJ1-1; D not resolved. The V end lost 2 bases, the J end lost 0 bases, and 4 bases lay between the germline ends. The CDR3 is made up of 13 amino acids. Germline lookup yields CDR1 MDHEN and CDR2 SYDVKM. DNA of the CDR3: TGTGCCAGCAGTTTACATTTGAACACTGAAGCTTTCTTT. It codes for CASSLHLNTEAFF.

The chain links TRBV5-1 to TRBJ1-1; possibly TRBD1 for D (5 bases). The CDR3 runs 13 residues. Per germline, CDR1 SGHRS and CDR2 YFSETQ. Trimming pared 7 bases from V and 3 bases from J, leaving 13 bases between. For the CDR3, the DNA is TGCGCCAGCCAAGAGGACACTTACACTGAAGCTTTCTTT. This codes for CASQEDTYTEAFF.

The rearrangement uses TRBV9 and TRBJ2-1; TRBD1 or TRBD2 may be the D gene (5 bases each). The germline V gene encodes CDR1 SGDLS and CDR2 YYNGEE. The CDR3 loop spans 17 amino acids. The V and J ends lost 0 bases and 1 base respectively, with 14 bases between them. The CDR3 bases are TGTGCCAGCAGCGTAGGTTGGTGGGGGTCGTCCTACAATGAGCAGTTCTTC. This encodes CASSVGWWGSSYNEQFF.

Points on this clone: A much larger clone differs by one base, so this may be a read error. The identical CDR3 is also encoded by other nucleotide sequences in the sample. DNA for the CDR3: TGTGCTAGCAGCTTAGGAGGGACCTACGAGCAGTACTTC. This sequence encodes CASSLGGTYEQYF. The genes are TRBV7-7 and TRBJ2-7, with D perhaps TRBD2 (6 bases). Germline V gives CDR1 SSHAT, CDR2 FNYEAQ (reference sequence). This CDR3 region has 13 residues.

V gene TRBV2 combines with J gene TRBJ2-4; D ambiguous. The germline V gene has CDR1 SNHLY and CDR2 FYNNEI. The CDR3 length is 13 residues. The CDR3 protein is CAGKGLGKNIQYF. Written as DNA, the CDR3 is TGTGCTGGGAAAGGTCTGGGCAAAAACATTCAGTACTTC.

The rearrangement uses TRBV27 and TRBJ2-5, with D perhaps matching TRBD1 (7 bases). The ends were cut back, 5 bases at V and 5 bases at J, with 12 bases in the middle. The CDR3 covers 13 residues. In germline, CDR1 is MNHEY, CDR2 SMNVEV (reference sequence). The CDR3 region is CASSIAGGETQYF. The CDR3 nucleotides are TGTGCCAGCAGTATTGCAGGGGGGGAGACCCAGTACTTC.

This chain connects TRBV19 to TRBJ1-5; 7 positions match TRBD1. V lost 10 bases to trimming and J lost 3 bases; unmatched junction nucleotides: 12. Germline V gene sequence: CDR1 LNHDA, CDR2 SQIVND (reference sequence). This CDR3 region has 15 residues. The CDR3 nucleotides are TGTGCCATCGCACCCCGGGACAGTTACAATCAGCCCCAGCATTTT. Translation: CAIAPRDSYNQPQHF.

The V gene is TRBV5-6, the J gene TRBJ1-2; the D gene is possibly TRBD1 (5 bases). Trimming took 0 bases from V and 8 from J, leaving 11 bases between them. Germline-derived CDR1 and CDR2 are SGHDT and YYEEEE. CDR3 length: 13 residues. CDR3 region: CASSLVQGGGYTF. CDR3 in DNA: TGTGCCAGCAGCTTGGTTCAGGGAGGAGGCTACACCTTC.

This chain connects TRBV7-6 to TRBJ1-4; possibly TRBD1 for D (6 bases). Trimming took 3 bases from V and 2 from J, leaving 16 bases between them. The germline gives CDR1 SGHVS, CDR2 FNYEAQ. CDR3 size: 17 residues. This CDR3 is CASSFRQQGWTNEKLFF. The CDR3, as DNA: TGTGCCAGCAGCTTCCGGCAACAGGGTTGGACTAATGAAAAACTGTTTTTT.